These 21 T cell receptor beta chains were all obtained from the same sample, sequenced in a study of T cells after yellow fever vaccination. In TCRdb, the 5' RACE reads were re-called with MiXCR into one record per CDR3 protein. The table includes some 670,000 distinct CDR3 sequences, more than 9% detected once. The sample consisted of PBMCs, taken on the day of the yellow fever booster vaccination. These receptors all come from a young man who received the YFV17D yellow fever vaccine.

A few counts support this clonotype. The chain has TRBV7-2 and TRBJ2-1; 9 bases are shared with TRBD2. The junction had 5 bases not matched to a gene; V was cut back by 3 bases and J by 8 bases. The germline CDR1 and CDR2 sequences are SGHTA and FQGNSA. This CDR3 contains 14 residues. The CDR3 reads CASSLGPSGDEQFF. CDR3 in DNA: TGTGCCAGCAGCTTGGGGCCTAGCGGGGATGAGCAGTTCTTC.

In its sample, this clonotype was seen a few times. The chain's CDR3 is CAISALVGSGSTEAFF. The CDR3 DNA reads as TGTGCCATCAGTGCTCTTGTCGGCTCGGGGAGCACTGAAGCTTTCTTT. This chain links TRBV10-3 with TRBJ1-1; D gene ambiguous. The CDR3 is 16 residues long. Germline CDR1 and CDR2: ENHRY and SYGVKD. V lost 4 bases, J lost 4 bases, and 19 bases lay in between.

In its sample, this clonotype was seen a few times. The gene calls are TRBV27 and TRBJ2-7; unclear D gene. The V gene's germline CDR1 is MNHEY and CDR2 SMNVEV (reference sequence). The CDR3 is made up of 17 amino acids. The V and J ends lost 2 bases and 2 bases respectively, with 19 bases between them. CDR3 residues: CASSLGSGVRAPYEQYF. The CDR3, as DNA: TGTGCCAGCAGTTTAGGTTCAGGAGTCCGGGCCCCCTACGAGCAGTACTTC.

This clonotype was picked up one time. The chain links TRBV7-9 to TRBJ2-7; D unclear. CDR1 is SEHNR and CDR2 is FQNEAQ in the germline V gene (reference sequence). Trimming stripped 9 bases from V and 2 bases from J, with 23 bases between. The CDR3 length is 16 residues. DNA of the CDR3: TGTGCCAGGAGCCCAGGCCCTAGGAGCGTCGCCTACGAGCAGTACTTC. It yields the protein CARSPGPRSVAYEQYF.

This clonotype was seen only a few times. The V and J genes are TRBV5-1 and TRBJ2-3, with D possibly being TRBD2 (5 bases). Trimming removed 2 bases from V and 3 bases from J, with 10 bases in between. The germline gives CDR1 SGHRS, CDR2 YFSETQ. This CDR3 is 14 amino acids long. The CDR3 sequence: CASSFGDRTDTQYF. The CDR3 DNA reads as TGCGCCAGCAGCTTCGGGGATAGAACAGATACGCAGTATTTT. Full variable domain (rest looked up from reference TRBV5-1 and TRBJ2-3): KAGVTQTPRYLIKTRGQQVTLSCSPISGHRSVSWYQQTPGQGLQFLFEYFSETQRNKGNFPGRFSGRQFSNSRSEMNVSTLELGDSALYLCASSFGDRTDTQYFGPGTRLTVL.

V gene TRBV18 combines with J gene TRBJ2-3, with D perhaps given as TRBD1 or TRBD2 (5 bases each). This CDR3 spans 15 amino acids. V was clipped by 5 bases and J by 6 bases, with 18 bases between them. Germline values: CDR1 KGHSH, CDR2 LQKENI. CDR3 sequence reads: CASSSRDRFVDTQYF. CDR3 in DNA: TGTGCCAGCTCATCCCGGGACCGTTTTGTGGATACGCAGTATTTT. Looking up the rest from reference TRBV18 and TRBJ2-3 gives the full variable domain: NAGVMQNPRHLVRRRGQEARLRCSPMKGHSHVYWYRQLPEEGLKFMVYLQKENIIDESGMPKERFSAEFPKEGPSILRIQQVVRGDSAAYFCASSSRDRFVDTQYFGPGTRLTVL.

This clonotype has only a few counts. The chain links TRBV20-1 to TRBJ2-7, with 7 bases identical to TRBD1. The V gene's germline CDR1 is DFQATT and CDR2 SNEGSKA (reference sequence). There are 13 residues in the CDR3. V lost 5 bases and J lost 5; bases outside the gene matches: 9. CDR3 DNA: TGCAGTGCTCACCGGGACAGTAGCGACGAGCAGTACTTC. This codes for CSAHRDSSDEQYF.

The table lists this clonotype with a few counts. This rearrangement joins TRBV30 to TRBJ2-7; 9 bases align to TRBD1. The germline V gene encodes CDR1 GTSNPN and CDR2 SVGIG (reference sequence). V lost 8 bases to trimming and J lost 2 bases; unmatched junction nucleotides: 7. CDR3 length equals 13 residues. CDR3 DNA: TGTGCCGCCCCGGGGACAGGGACCTACGAGCAGTACTTC. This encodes CAAPGTGTYEQYF. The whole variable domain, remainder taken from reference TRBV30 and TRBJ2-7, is SQTIHQWPATLVQPVGSPLSLECTVEGTSNPNLYWYRQAAGRGLQLLFYSVGIGQISSEVPQNLSASRPQDRQFILSSKKLLLSDSGFYLCAAPGTGTYEQYFGPGTRLTVT.

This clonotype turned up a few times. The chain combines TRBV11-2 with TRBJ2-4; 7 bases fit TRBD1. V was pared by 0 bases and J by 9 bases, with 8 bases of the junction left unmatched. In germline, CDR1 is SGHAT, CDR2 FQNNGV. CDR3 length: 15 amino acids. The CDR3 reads CASSLDTGQEIIQYF. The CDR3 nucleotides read TGTGCCAGCAGCTTAGATACCGGACAGGAGATCATTCAGTACTTC.

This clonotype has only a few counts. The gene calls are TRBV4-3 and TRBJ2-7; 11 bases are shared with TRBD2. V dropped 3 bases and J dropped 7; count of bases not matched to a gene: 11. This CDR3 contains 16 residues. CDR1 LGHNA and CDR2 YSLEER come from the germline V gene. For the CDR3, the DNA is TGCGCCAGCAGCCAGTCGGGACTAGCGGTAAGAGGGGAGCAGTACTTC. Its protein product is CASSQSGLAVRGEQYF.

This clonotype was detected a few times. CDR3 DNA: TGTGCCAGCAGCTTAACTCCCTTTGGTGAGCAGTTCTTC. It codes for CASSLTPFGEQFF. This sequence joins TRBV7-3 and TRBJ2-1, with unresolved D. The V gene lost 0 bases and the J gene lost 9 bases, with 9 bases spanning the gap. The germline gives CDR1 SGHTA, CDR2 FQGTGA. The length of the CDR3 is 13 residues.

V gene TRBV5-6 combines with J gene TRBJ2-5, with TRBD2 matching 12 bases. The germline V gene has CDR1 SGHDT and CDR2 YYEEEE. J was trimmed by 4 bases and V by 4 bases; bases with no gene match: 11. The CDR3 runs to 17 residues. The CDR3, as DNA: TGTGCCAGCAGCCGACTAGCGGGAGTAGACGTGGGAGAGACCCAGTACTTC. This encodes CASSRLAGVDVGETQYF.

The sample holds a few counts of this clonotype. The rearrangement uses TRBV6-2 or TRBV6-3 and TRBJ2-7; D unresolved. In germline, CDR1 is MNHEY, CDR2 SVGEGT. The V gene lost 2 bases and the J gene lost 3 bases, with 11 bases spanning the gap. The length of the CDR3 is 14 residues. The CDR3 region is CASSYLAANYEQYF. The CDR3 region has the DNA TGTGCCAGCAGTTACCTCGCGGCCAACTACGAGCAGTACTTC.

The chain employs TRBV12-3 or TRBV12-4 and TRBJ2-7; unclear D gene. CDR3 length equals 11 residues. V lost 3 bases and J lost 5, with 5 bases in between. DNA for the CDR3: TGTGCCAGCAGTTTTAAGCACGAGCAGTACTTC. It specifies CASSFKHEQYF.

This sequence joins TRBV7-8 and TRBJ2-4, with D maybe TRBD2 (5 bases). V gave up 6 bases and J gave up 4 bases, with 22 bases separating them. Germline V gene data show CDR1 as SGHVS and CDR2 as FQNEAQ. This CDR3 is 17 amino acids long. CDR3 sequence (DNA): TGTGCCAGCAGTCGAACCCCGGACTCAAACTCAAAAAACATTCAGTACTTC. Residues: CASSRTPDSNSKNIQYF.

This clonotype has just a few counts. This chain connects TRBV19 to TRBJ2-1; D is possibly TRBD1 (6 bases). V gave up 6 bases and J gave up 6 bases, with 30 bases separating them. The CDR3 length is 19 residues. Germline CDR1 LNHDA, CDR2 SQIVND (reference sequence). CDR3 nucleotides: TGTGCCAGTAGCATCAGCGAGGAGAGGCGCCTAGGGGGTGGCAATGAGCAGTTCTTC. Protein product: CASSISEERRLGGGNEQFF.

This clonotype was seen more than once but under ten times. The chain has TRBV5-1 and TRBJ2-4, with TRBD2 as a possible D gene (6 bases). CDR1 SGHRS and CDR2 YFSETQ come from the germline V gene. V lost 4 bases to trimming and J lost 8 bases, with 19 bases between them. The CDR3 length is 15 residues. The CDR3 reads CASSRIGGVTDIQYF. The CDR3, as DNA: TGCGCCAGCAGCCGAATCGGAGGGGTTACGGACATTCAGTACTTC.

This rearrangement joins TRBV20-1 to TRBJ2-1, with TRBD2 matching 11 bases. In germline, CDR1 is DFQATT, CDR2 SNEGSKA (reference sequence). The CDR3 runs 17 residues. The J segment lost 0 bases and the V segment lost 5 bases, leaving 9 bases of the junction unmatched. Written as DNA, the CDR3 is TGCAGTGCTCCCAGACTAGCGGGGCAAAGCTCCTACAATGAGCAGTTCTTC. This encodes CSAPRLAGQSSYNEQFF.

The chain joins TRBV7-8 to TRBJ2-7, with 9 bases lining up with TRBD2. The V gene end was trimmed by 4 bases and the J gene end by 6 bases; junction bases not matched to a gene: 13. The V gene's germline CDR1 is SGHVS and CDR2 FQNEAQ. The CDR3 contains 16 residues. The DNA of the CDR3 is TGTGCCAGCAGCTCAACTCTAGCGGGGAGCCGCTCCGAGCAGTACTTC. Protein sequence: CASSSTLAGSRSEQYF.

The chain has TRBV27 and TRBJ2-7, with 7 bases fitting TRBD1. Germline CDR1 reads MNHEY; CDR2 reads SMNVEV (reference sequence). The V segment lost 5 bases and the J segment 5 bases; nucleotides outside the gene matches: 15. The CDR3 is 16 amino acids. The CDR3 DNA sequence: TGTGCCAGCAGTGCCTACTCGGGACAGAGTGCGGACGAGCAGTACTTC. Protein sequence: CASSAYSGQSADEQYF.

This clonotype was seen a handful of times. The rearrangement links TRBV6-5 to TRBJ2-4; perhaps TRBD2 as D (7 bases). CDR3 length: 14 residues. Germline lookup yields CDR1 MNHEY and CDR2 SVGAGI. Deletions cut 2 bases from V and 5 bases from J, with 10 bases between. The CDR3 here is CASSYRGGENIQYF. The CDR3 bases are TGTGCCAGCAGTTACAGGGGGGGGGAAAACATTCAGTACTTC.